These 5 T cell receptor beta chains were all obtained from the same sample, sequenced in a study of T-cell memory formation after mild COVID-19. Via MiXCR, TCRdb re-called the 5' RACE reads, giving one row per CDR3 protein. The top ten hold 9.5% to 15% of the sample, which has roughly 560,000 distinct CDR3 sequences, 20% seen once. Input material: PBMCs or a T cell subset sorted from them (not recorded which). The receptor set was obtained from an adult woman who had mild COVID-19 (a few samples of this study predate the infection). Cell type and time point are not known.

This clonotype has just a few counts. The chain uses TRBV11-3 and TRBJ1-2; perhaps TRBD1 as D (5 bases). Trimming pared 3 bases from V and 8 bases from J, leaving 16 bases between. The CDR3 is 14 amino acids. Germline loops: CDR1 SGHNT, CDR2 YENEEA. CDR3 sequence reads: CASSLGEGPLGYTF. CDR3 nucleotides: TGTGCCAGCAGCTTGGGCGAGGGACCCCTAGGCTACACCTTC.

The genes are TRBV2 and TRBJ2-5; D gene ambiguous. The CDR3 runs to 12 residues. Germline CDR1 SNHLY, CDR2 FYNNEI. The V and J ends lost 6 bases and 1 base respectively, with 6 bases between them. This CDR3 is CASRSSQETQYF. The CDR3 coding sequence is TGTGCCAGCAGGTCAAGCCAAGAGACCCAGTACTTC.

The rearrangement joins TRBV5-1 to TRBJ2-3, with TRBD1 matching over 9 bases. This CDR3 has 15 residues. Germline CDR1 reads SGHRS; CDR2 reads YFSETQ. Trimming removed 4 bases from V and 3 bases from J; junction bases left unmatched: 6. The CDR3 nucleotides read TGCGCCAGCAGCCGCGGGACAGGGAGAACAGATACGCAGTATTTT. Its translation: CASSRGTGRTDTQYF.

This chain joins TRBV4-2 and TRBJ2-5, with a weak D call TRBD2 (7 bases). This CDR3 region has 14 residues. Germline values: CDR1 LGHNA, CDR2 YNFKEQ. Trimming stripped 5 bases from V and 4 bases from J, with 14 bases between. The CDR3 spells CASSSGGSGETQYF. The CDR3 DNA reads TGTGCCAGCAGCTCGGGGGGCAGCGGAGAGACCCAGTACTTC.

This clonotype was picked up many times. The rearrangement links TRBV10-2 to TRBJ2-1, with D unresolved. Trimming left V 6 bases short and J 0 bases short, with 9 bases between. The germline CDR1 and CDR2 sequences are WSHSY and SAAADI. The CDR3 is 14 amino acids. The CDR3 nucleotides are TGCGCCAGCAGATCTAGGAGCTCCTACAATGAGCAGTTCTTC. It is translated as CASRSRSSYNEQFF.